Presented here are 18 T cell receptor delta chains from one specimen sequenced in a study of gamma-delta chains in newborns, infants, children. With CATT, TCRdb re-called clones from the reads. The sample has about 3,000 delta-chain clones; 10% are singletons. Sample: blood. The source is a child who was a newborn, infant or young child, either healthy, febrile or measles-vaccinated (not recorded which).

This clone is medium-sized in the sample. This chain connects TRDV2 to TRDJ3; possibly TRDD3 for D (6 bases). The CDR3 contains 16 residues. Germline CDR1 GEAIGNYY, CDR2 EKD. With 0 bases removed from V and 9 bases from J, the gap between germline ends came to 14 bases. CDR3 region: CACDTKGGLFTRQMFF. The CDR3 DNA sequence: TGTGCCTGTGACACCAAGGGGGGACTCTTCACCCGACAGATGTTTTTC.

This clone was detected a few times. One base away lies a much larger clone, so this may be a sequencing read error. The same CDR3 also results from other DNA sequences found in this sample. The rearrangement uses TRDV2 and TRDJ2, with 7 bases lining up with TRDD3. The CDR3 is 13 amino acids. V was clipped by 7 bases and J by 4 bases; unmatched bases: 5. From germline, CDR1 is GEAIGNYY and CDR2 EKD. The CDR3 DNA sequence: TGTGCCTGCGACTACTGGGGGACAGCACAACTCTTCTTT. This codes for CACDYWGTAQLFF.

This clone appeared a few times. This sequence may be a read error, since a much larger clone differs from it by one base. The sample has other DNA sequences that encode this CDR3 too. The chain uses TRDV2 and TRDJ1, with a weak D call TRDD3 (6 bases). CDR1 is GEAIGNYY, CDR2 EKD, per germline. The CDR3 runs to 14 residues. V was shortened by 3 bases and J by 3 bases, with 13 bases between the two germline ends. CDR3 sequence (DNA): TGTGCCTGTGACGCCTGGGGAATACCCGATAAACTCATCTTT. Translated, it gives CACDAWGIPDKLIF.

This clone was seen only a few times. A much larger clonotype is one base distant, so this may be a read error. Other DNA sequences within the sample encode an identical CDR3. The chain links TRDV2 to TRDJ3; a weak D match, TRDD3 (6 bases). CDR1 is GEAIGNYY, CDR2 EKD, per germline. The CDR3 sequence is 19 residues long. The CDR3 region has the DNA TGTGCCTGTGACACCGCCCTGGGGACCAGCTCCTGGGACACCCGACAGATGTTCTTC. It specifies CACDTALGTSSWDTRQMFF.

This clone is medium-sized within its sample. Other DNA sequences in this specimen translate into the identical CDR3. The chain couples TRDV2 to TRDJ3, with D unresolved. The germline V gene has CDR1 GEAIGNYY and CDR2 EKD. This CDR3 spans 18 amino acids. Trimming took off 3 bases at V and 0 bases at J, with 14 bases between the two ends. CDR3 protein: CACDEGPSLSWDTRQMFF. CDR3 coding DNA: TGTGCCTGTGACGAGGGGCCCTCTCTCTCCTGGGACACCCGACAGATGTTTTTC.

In its sample, this clone was seen a few times. TCRdb records a much larger clone's protein for this DNA, with a difference at residue 5 that likely arises from a read error; the protein given is the translation of the DNA. V and J are TRDV2 and TRDJ3; TRDD3 matches 8 bases. Assignment of the J gene here rests on matching the DNA to germline, because TCRdb gives none. Germline CDR1 is GEAIGNYY and CDR2 is EKD. The V and J ends lost 3 bases and 2 bases, in that order; junction bases with no gene match: 2. The CDR3 runs 16 residues. CDR3 sequence: CACDAGDTWDTRQMFF. The DNA of the CDR3 is TGTGCCTGTGACGCGGGGGATACCTGGGACACCCGACAGATGTTTTTC.

Only a few counts were recorded for this clone. A clone one base away is much larger, so this may be a read error. Different DNA sequences within this sample yield the same CDR3. This chain joins TRDV2 and TRDJ3, with 9 bases identical to TRDD3. V dropped 0 bases and J dropped 6; count of bases not matched to a gene: 11. Germline CDR1 and CDR2: GEAIGNYY and EKD. There are 19 residues in the CDR3. CDR3 DNA sequence: TGTGCCTGTGACACCGAGTGGTTACTGGGGGAGGAGGACACCCGACAGATGTTTTTC. It encodes CACDTEWLLGEEDTRQMFF.

On this clone itself: The amino acid sequence in TCRdb belongs to a much larger clone and departs from this DNA's translation at residue 5, likely a sequencing read error; the sequence shown is translated from the DNA. The CDR3 region is CACDTIGNSWDTRQMFF. In nucleotides, the CDR3 is TGTGCCTGTGACACGATCGGGAACTCCTGGGACACCCGACAGATGTTTTTC. V gene TRDV2 combines with J gene TRDJ3; no clear D gene. The germline CDR1 and CDR2 sequences are GEAIGNYY and EKD. CDR3 size: 17 residues. V lost 1 base to trimming and J lost 0 bases, with 9 bases between them.

This clone was seen only a few times. The junction differs from germline at one of its ends, possibly a read error. Additional DNA sequences in this sample encode the identical CDR3. The chain is built from TRDV2 and TRDJ1, with 12 positions matching TRDD3. This CDR3 has 14 residues. The germline CDR1 and CDR2 sequences are GEAIGNYY and EKD. Written as DNA, the CDR3 is TGTGCCTCTAGTACTGGGGGATACACCGACAAACTCATCTTT. Encoded protein: CASSTGGYTDKLIF.

This clone was seen a handful of times. A much larger clonotype is one base distant, so this may be a read error. The sample carries other DNA sequences with the same CDR3. The chain employs TRDV2 and TRDJ1; TRDD3 matches at 9 bases. The CDR3 is 16 residues long. V shed 4 bases, J shed 0 bases, and the junction held 8 bases outside the gene matches. Looked up from germline, CDR1 is GEAIGNYY and CDR2 is EKD. DNA of the CDR3: TGTGCCTGTGATACACTGGGGGAGAAGTACACCGATAAACTCATCTTT. Translated, it gives CACDTLGEKYTDKLIF.

A few counts support this clone. A much larger clone lies one base from this, so it may be a read error. Additional DNA sequences in this sample encode the identical CDR3. This chain connects TRDV2 to TRDJ2, with 12 positions matching TRDD3. Germline loops: CDR1 GEAIGNYY, CDR2 EKD. This CDR3 has 15 residues. CDR3 DNA sequence: TGCGCCTGTGACGTACTGGGGGATACGACAGCACAACTCTTCTTT. It encodes CACDVLGDTTAQLFF.

This clone is judged medium-sized. Other DNA sequences in this specimen translate into the identical CDR3. The DNA of the CDR3 is TGTGCCTGTGACACGCTCCTGGGGGAAAGCTCCTGGGACACCCGACAGATGTTTTTC. Its protein product is CACDTLLGESSWDTRQMFF. The genes are TRDV2 and TRDJ3, with TRDD3 matching 8 bases. The J segment lost 0 bases and the V segment lost 1 base, leaving 7 bases of the junction unmatched. From germline, CDR1 is GEAIGNYY and CDR2 EKD. The CDR3 sequence is 19 residues long.

This clone is deemed medium-sized. The V call is TRAV29/DV5, the J call TRDJ3, with TRDD3 matching 11 bases. The germline V gene encodes CDR1 NSMFDY and CDR2 ISSIKDK. V was clipped by 0 bases and J by 0 bases; unmatched bases: 5. CDR3 length: 19 amino acids. The CDR3 loop reads CAASVGDTRLSWDTRQMFF. In nucleotides, the CDR3 is TGTGCAGCAAGCGTGGGGGATACGAGGCTCTCCTGGGACACCCGACAGATGTTTTTC.

Concerning this clone itself: A much larger clone is a single base away; this may be a read error. No V gene was called, though TRDJ3 was called as the J gene; the table calls TRDD3, which could not be checked here. CDR3 length: 20 residues. As DNA, the CDR3 is TGTGCCTGTGATCTCCTGGGGGATACGCGCAACTCCTGGTACACCCGACAGATGTTTTTC. This translates into CACDLLGDTRNSWYTRQMFF.

On this clone: This could be a read error, since a much larger clone is one nucleotide away. The V and J genes are TRDV2 and TRDJ3; 9 nucleotides line up with TRDD3. CDR3 size: 19 residues. CDR1 is GEAIGNYY and CDR2 is EKD in the germline V gene. The CDR3 is CACDNLLGESSWDTRQTFF. The CDR3 bases are TGTGCCTGTGACAATCTACTGGGGGAGAGCTCCTGGGACACCCGACAGACGTTTTTC.

This clone is medium-sized (0.01 to 0.1%) by share. Other nucleotide sequences in the sample specify the same CDR3. The chain carries TRDV2 and TRDJ3; 7 positions match TRDD3. Germline CDR1 reads GEAIGNYY; CDR2 reads EKD. The CDR3 spans 20 residues. Germline trimming cut 1 base from V and 0 bases from J; bases unmatched to any gene: 11. The CDR3 loop reads CACDTLGRGPYSWDTRQMFF. In DNA form, the CDR3 reads TGTGCCTGTGACACACTGGGGAGGGGACCTTACTCCTGGGACACCCGACAGATGTTTTTC.

The chain employs TRDV2 and TRDJ3; TRDD3 might be the D (6 bases). Since TCRdb gives no J gene, matching the DNA to germline was used here to assign it. CDR3 length equals 19 residues. Germline CDR1 GEAIGNYY, CDR2 EKD. Trimming shortened V by 3 bases and J by 3 bases, and 20 bases separated the two germline ends. This CDR3 is CACDSSWGGRSWDTRQMFF. The CDR3 DNA is TGTGCCTGTGACTCTTCGTGGGGGGGGAGGAGCTGGGACACCCGACAGATGTTTTTC.

This clone came up a few times. This DNA's translation and the protein TCRdb lists, from a much larger clone, do not match at residue 14, likely due to a read error; the protein shown is translated from the DNA. The CDR3 nucleotides are TGTGCCTGTGACGGGCTGGGGGATACGTACACCGATAAACCCATCTTT. Protein: CACDGLGDTYTDKPIF. The chain links TRDV2 to TRDJ1; 12 nucleotides align to TRDD3. Germline V gives CDR1 GEAIGNYY, CDR2 EKD. This CDR3 spans 16 amino acids.